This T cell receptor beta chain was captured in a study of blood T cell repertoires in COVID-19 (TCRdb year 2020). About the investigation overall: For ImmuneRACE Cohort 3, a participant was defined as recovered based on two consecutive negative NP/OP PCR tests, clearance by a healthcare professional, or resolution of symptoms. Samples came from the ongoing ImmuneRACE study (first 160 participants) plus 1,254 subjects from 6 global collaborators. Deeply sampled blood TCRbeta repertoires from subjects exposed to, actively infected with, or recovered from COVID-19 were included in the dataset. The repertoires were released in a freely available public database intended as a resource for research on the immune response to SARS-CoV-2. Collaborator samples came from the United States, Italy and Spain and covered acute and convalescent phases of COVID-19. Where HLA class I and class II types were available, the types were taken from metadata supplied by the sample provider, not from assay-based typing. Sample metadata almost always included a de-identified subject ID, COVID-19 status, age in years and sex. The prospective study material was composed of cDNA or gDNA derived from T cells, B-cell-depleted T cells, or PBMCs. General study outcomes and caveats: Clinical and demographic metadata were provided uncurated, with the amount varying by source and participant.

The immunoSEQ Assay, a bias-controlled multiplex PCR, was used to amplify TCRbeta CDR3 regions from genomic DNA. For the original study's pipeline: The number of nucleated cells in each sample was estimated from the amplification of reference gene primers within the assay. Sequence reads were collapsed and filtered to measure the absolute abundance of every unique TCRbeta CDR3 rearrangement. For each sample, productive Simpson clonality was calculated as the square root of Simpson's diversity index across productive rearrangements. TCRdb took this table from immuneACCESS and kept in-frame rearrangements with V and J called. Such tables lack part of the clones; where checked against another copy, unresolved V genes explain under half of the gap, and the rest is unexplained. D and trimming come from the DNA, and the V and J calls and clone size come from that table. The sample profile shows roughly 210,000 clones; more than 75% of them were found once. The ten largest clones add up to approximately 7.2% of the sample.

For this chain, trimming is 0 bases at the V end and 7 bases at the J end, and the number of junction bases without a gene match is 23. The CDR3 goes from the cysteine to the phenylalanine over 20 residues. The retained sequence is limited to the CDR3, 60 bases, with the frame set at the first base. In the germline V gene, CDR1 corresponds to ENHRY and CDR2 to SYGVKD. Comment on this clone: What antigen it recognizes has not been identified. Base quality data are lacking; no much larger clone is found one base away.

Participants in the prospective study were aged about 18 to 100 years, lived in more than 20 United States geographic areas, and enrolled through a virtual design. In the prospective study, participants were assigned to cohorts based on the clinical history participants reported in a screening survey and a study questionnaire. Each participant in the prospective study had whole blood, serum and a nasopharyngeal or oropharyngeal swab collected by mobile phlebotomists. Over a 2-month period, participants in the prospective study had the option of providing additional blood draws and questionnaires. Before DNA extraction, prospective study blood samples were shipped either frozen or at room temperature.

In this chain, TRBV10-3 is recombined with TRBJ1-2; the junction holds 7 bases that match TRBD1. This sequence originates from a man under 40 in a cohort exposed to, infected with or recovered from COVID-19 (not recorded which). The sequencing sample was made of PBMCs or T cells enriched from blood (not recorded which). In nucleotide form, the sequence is TGTGCCATCAGTGAGTCATGGCCCTGGGCCAACGGCAGGGGGTATTCTGGCTACACCTTC. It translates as CAISESWPWANGRGYSGYTF.